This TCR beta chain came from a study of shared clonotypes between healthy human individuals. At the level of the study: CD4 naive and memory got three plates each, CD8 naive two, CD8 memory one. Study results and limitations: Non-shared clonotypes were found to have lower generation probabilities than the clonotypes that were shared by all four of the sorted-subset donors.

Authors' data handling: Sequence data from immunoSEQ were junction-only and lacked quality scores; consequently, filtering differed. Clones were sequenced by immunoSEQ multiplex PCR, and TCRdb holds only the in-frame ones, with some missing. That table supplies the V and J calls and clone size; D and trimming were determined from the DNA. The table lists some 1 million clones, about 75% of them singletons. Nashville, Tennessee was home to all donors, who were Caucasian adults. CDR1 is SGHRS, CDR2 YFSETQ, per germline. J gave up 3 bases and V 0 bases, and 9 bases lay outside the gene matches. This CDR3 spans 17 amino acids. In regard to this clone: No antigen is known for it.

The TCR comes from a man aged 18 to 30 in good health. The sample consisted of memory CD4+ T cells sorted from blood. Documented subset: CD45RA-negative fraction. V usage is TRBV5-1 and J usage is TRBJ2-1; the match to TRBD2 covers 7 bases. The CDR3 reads CASSLAGGLADYNEQFF. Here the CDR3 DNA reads TGCGCCAGCAGCTTGGCCGGAGGGCTAGCGGACTACAATGAGCAGTTCTTC.